The clone carrying this TCR beta chain was counted ten times or more. Amplification yielded TCR beta CDR3 regions, with RNA transcripts as the source. The HTBI primer set served for first-round RT-PCR of the TCR CDR3. Each CDR3 protein gets one entry after TCRdb re-called the multiplex PCR reads with MiXCR. The table shows around 340,000 distinct CDR3 sequences, with around a sixth occurring only once. Germline lookup yields CDR1 SGHAT and CDR2 FQNNGV. V lost 4 bases, J lost 2 bases, and 6 bases lay in between. CDR3 length: 14 residues. The data originate from a study of T cells in Graves' hyperthyroidism and ophthalmopathy.

The clonotype originates from a woman between 50 and 59 years old with Graves' hyperthyroidism. The sequencing sample was made of blood. The chain combines TRBV11-2 with TRBJ2-6, with D perhaps matching TRBD1 (6 bases). CDR3 sequence reads: CASSSGAGANVLTF. In DNA form, the CDR3 reads TGTGCCAGCAGCTCAGGGGCTGGGGCCAACGTCCTGACTTTC.